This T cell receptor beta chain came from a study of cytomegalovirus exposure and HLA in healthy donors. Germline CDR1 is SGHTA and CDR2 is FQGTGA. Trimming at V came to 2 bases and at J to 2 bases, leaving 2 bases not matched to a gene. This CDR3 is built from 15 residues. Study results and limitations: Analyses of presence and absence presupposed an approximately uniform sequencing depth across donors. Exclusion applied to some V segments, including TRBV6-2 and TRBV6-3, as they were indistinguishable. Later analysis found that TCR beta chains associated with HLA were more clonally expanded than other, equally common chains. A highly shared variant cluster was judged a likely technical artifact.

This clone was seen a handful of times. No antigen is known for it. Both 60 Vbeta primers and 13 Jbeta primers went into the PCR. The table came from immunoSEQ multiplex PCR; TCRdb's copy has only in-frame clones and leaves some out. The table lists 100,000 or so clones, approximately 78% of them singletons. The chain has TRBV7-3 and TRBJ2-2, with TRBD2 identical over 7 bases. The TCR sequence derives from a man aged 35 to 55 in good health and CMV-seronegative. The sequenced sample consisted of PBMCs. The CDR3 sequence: CASSLSSGNTGELFF. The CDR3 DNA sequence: TGTGCCAGCAGCTTATCTAGCGGCAACACCGGGGAGCTGTTTTTT.